A single sample gave rise to the 25 T cell receptor beta chains below, sequenced in a study of PD-1 blockade in classical Hodgkin lymphoma. Every single patient, without exception, relapsed after autologous stem cell transplantation, and brentuximab vedotin exposure varied. The method was immunoSEQ multiplex PCR; TCRdb's version includes in-frame clones alone and lacks a portion of them. Altogether about 40,000 clones are present, less than 80% being singletons, with the ten largest covering about a tenth. The sample here was peripheral blood mononuclear cells (PBMCs), taken at baseline. These receptors originate from a human donor with classical Hodgkin lymphoma.

The rearrangement joins TRBV6-1 to TRBJ2-5; D call uncertain. With 2 bases removed from V and 2 bases from J, the gap between germline ends came to 9 bases. Germline V gene lookup returns CDR1 MNHNS and CDR2 SASEGT. The CDR3 runs 14 residues. CDR3 sequence: CASSEMTIQETQYF. DNA of the CDR3: TGTGCCAGCAGTGAAATGACAATACAAGAGACCCAGTACTTC.

The J gene is TRBJ1-4, the V gene TRBV6-1, with a possible D match to TRBD1 (5 bases). Germline lookup yields CDR1 MNHNS and CDR2 SASEGT. The CDR3 has 12 residues. Trimming shortened V by 2 bases and J by 12 bases, and 10 bases separated the two germline ends. Written as DNA, the CDR3 is TGTGCCAGCAGTGAAACGGGGGGTCAACTGTTTTTT. This codes for CASSETGGQLFF.

The V and J genes are TRBV6-5 and TRBJ2-5; D gene ambiguous. The CDR3 is 13 amino acids. V lost 6 bases and J 1 base, leaving 9 bases between the germline ends. Germline values: CDR1 MNHEY, CDR2 SVGAGI. CDR3 in amino acids: CASRSHSQETQYF. CDR3 DNA sequence: TGTGCCAGCAGATCACATAGCCAAGAGACCCAGTACTTC.

This chain joins TRBV6-1 and TRBJ1-2, with D possibly TRBD1 on 6 matching bases. This CDR3 has 15 amino acids. V lost 0 bases and J 7 bases, leaving 15 bases between the germline ends. Germline CDR1 is MNHNS and CDR2 is SASEGT. The CDR3 DNA is TGTGCCAGCAGTGAAGCGATTACAGGGTACGGTGGCTACACCTTC. It is translated as CASSEAITGYGGYTF.

The chain has TRBV29-1 and TRBJ1-2; weak D call: TRBD1 (6 bases). Germline loops: CDR1 SQVTM, CDR2 ANQGSEA. V was cut by 4 bases and J by 0 bases, with 9 bases left in between. The CDR3 has 13 amino acids. CDR3: CSVGTASNYGYTF. As DNA, the CDR3 is TGCAGCGTTGGGACAGCTTCTAACTATGGCTACACCTTC.

J is TRBJ1-2 and V is TRBV5-1; no definite D call. The V end was cut by 0 bases, the J end by 7 bases, with 19 bases between. CDR1 is SGHRS, CDR2 YFSETQ, per germline. The CDR3 runs 16 residues. The CDR3 is CASSLGAEVHYRGYTF. As DNA, the CDR3 is TGCGCCAGCAGCTTGGGGGCAGAGGTTCACTATCGTGGCTACACCTTC.

The chain uses TRBV18 and TRBJ1-1; a weak D match, TRBD1 (5 bases). The CDR3 extends over 15 amino acids. Trimming stripped 3 bases from V and 5 bases from J, with 16 bases between. Looked up from germline, CDR1 is KGHSH and CDR2 is LQKENI. CDR3 nucleotide sequence: TGTGCCAGCTCACCCGGGGCACTGCGAGGGACTGAAGCTTTCTTT. It encodes CASSPGALRGTEAFF.

The rearrangement joins TRBV21-1 to TRBJ2-1; TRBD1 is taken as the D call from the table, unchecked against the DNA. TRBV21-1 is described as a pseudogene. CDR3 size: 17 residues. The DNA for the CDR3 is TGTGCCAGCATCACAAAGAACGGCAGGCTCACGTACAATGAGCAGTTCTTC. It translates to CASITKNGRLTYNEQFF.

V gene TRBV19 combines with J gene TRBJ2-1; no firm D call. The germline V gene has CDR1 LNHDA and CDR2 SQIVND (reference sequence). Trimming removed 4 bases at V and 4 bases at J, with 14 bases between. This CDR3 has 15 residues. The CDR3 reads CASSTSLVGYNEQFF. The CDR3 bases are TGTGCCAGTAGTACGTCGCTGGTGGGGTACAATGAGCAGTTCTTC.

The J gene is TRBJ2-3, the V gene TRBV5-4, with D possibly TRBD2 on 7 matching bases. Per the germline V gene, CDR1 is SGHNT and CDR2 is YYREEE (reference sequence). This CDR3 has 12 residues. Trimming removed 4 bases from V and 6 bases from J, with 9 bases in between. The CDR3 sequence: CASSGRGDTQYF. Written as DNA, the CDR3 is TGTGCCAGCAGCGGGAGGGGGGATACGCAGTATTTT.

The chain is built from TRBV18 and TRBJ1-1, with 9 nucleotides matching TRBD1. V lost 2 bases, J lost 1 base, and 5 bases stayed unmatched. There are 16 residues in the CDR3. Germline V CDR1 and CDR2: KGHSH, LQKENI. The DNA for the CDR3 is TGTGCCAGCTCACCAACTAGGGGACAGGGGAACACTGAAGCTTTCTTT. This translates into CASSPTRGQGNTEAFF.

The J gene is TRBJ2-1, the V gene TRBV27; tentative D call: TRBD2 (6 bases). Germline-derived CDR1 and CDR2 are MNHEY and SMNVEV (reference sequence). The length of the CDR3 is 17 residues. V was trimmed by 2 bases and J by 5 bases, leaving 19 bases between them. CDR3 nucleotides: TGTGCCAGCAGTTTAGAGTGGTCGGAGCGGGCCAACAATGAGCAGTTCTTC. It yields the protein CASSLEWSERANNEQFF.

This clone was picked up many times. Within the sample, other DNA sequences also encode this same CDR3. The V call is TRBV14, the J call TRBJ2-7, with 11 bases fitting TRBD2. The germline CDR1 and CDR2 sequences are SGHDN and FVKESK. V dropped 1 base and J dropped 1; count of bases not matched to a gene: 0. The CDR3 is 15 residues long. The DNA for the CDR3 is TGTGCCAGCAGCCAAGGACTAGCGGGGTCCTACGAGCAGTACTTC. Protein product: CASSQGLAGSYEQYF. The full variable domain, rest sourced from reference TRBV14 and TRBJ2-7, is EAGVTQFPSHSVIEKGQTVTLRCDPISGHDNLYWYRRVMGKEIKFLLHFVKESKQDESGMPNNRFLAERTGGTYSTLKVQPAELEDSGVYFCASSQGLAGSYEQYFGPGTRLTVT.

The count of this clone is one. The chain recombines TRBV5-5 with TRBJ2-1; 8 positions agree with TRBD2. The CDR3 totals 11 residues. The V gene end was trimmed by 4 bases and the J gene end by 10 bases; junction bases not matched to a gene: 1. Germline lookup yields CDR1 SGHKS and CDR2 YYEKEE (reference sequence). CDR3 region: CASSREGEQFF. CDR3 DNA: TGTGCCAGCAGCCGGGAGGGGGAGCAGTTCTTC.

By sample fraction, this clone is medium-sized. The chain carries TRBV11-2 and TRBJ2-7; 9 nucleotides match TRBD1. CDR1 and CDR2 from the germline V gene are SGHAT and FQNNGV. V gave up 1 base and J gave up 2 bases; unmatched junction bases: 12. The CDR3 is made up of 18 amino acids. CDR3 sequence: CASSLVGGTGRVTYEQYF. DNA for the CDR3: TGTGCCAGCAGCTTAGTGGGGGGGACAGGGAGGGTTACCTACGAGCAGTACTTC.

V is TRBV28 and J is TRBJ2-7; 8 bases match TRBD1. The J segment lost 5 bases and the V segment lost 2 bases, leaving 8 bases of the junction unmatched. The germline V gene has CDR1 MDHEN and CDR2 SYDVKM. The CDR3 is 15 amino acids. The CDR3 is CASSLQGARRDEQYF. The CDR3 bases are TGTGCCAGCAGTTTACAGGGGGCGAGGAGGGACGAGCAGTACTTC.

This clone appeared a few times. The chain carries TRBV27 and TRBJ1-1, with no clear D. From germline, CDR1 is MNHEY and CDR2 SMNVEV (reference sequence). The ends were cut back, 2 bases at V and 0 bases at J, with 7 bases in the middle. The CDR3 length is 14 residues. CDR3 protein: CASSLNGMNTEAFF. The CDR3 coding sequence is TGTGCCAGCAGTTTAAACGGAATGAACACTGAAGCTTTCTTT.

The rearrangement joins TRBV9 to TRBJ2-6; TRBD2 matches 7 bases. The CDR3 is 17 residues long. With V trimmed by 1 base and J by 1 base, 5 bases remained unmatched. From germline, CDR1 is SGDLS and CDR2 YYNGEE. This chain's CDR3 is CASSVPFGGSGANVLTF. In DNA form, the CDR3 reads TGTGCCAGCAGCGTACCCTTCGGGGGGTCTGGGGCCAACGTCCTGACTTTC.

V and J are TRBV2 and TRBJ2-3; possibly TRBD2 for D (5 bases). The length of the CDR3 is 12 residues. Germline V gene lookup returns CDR1 SNHLY and CDR2 FYNNEI. V lost 8 bases, J lost 5 bases, and 11 bases lay in between. CDR3 sequence (DNA): TGTGCCAGCGGGAGTTATGTAGATACGCAGTATTTT. Residues: CASGSYVDTQYF.

V gene TRBV6-4 combines with J gene TRBJ2-1; 7 bases line up with TRBD2. Germline trimming cut 6 bases from V and 5 bases from J; bases unmatched to any gene: 7. The CDR3 runs 14 residues. Germline V lookup: CDR1 MRHNA, CDR2 SNTAGT. CDR3 protein: CASRRETSDNEQFF. The CDR3 DNA sequence: TGTGCCAGCAGACGGGAAACTAGCGACAATGAGCAGTTCTTC.

The genes are TRBV6-5 and TRBJ2-7; D tentatively fits TRBD1 or TRBD2 (5 bases each). The CDR3 loop spans 16 amino acids. Germline assignment: CDR1 MNHEY and CDR2 SVGAGI. V lost 0 bases and J 0 bases, leaving 12 bases between the germline ends. The DNA of the CDR3 is TGTGCCAGCAGTTACTCTGGGGACGGACCCTCCTACGAGCAGTACTTC. Translating it yields CASSYSGDGPSYEQYF.

The rearrangement joins TRBV6-1 to TRBJ2-6; possible D gene TRBD1, 5 bases. The CDR3 has 15 residues. The germline V gene encodes CDR1 MNHNS and CDR2 SASEGT. Trimming took off 5 bases at V and 0 bases at J, with 8 bases between the two ends. CDR3 DNA sequence: TGTGCCAGCAGTCGACAGTCCTCTGGGGCCAACGTCCTGACTTTC. Encoded protein: CASSRQSSGANVLTF.

As for this clone: The junction departs from the called germline gene at one end, perhaps through a read error. V and J are TRBV7-7 and TRBJ2-5; 8 bases agree with TRBD2. Germline V gives CDR1 SSHAT, CDR2 FNYEAQ (reference sequence). The CDR3 is made up of 18 amino acids. The CDR3, as DNA: TGTGCTAGCAGCTTAGTGTCCAGCGGGAGTCCCCTCCAAGAGACCCAGTACTTC. Its protein product is CASSLVSSGSPLQETQYF.

V and J are TRBV6-5 and TRBJ2-7; 8 nucleotides agree with TRBD1. CDR3 length equals 13 residues. CDR1 is MNHEY and CDR2 is SVGAGI in the germline V gene. The junction had 9 bases not matched to a gene; V was cut back by 8 bases and J by 6 bases. The chain's CDR3 is CASAAGGSAEQYF. The CDR3 coding sequence is TGTGCCAGCGCCGCAGGGGGCTCGGCCGAGCAGTACTTC.

This clone was recorded a few times. The chain uses TRBV15 and TRBJ2-1; TRBD1 matches at 8 bases. The CDR3 covers 19 residues. With 6 bases clipped from V and 1 base from J, the junction kept 17 bases outside the gene matches. CDR1 and CDR2 from the germline V gene are LNHNV and YYDKDF (reference sequence). This CDR3 reads CATRPLGRQGTFSYNEQFF. Here the CDR3 DNA reads TGTGCCACCAGGCCCCTCGGCCGACAGGGGACCTTTTCCTACAATGAGCAGTTCTTC.